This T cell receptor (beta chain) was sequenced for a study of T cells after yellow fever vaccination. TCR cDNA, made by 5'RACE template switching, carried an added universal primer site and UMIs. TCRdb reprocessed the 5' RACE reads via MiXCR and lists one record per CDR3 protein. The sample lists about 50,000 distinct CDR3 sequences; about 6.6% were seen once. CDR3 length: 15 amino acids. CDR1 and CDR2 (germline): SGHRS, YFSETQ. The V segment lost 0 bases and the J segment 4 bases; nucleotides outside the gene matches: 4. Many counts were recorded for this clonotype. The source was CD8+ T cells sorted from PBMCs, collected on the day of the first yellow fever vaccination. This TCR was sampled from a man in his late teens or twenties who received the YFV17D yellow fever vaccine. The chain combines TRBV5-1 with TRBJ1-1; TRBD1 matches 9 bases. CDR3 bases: TGCGCCAGCAGCTTGGTTCCGGGACAGGGCACTGAAGCTTTCTTT. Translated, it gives CASSLVPGQGTEAFF.